The 7 T cell receptor beta chains below come from one sample, sequenced in a study of blood T cell repertoires in COVID-19. Using immunoSEQ multiplex PCR, the repertoire was profiled, and TCRdb retains in-frame clones only, with some absent. This table holds 150,000 to 200,000 clones, about 90% found once. Sequenced input: PBMCs or T cells enriched from blood (not recorded which). The receptors shown here come from a human donor with acute COVID-19. The donor label of this sample is uncertain.

The sample holds one count of this clone. This chain uses TRBV19 with TRBJ2-2; 10 bases are shared with TRBD1. The CDR3 has 15 amino acids. Germline V gene sequence: CDR1 LNHDA, CDR2 SQIVND (reference sequence). J lost 3 bases, V lost 7 bases, and 5 bases had no gene match. The CDR3 DNA reads TGTGCCAGTATTGACAGGGGGCTTCACACCGGGGAGCTGTTTTTT. This gives the protein CASIDRGLHTGELFF.

The chain joins TRBV6-6 to TRBJ2-4; TRBD1 might be the D (5 bases). V was clipped by 6 bases and J by 10 bases, with 16 bases between them. This CDR3 is built from 13 residues. CDR1 MNHNY and CDR2 SVGAGI come from the germline V gene (reference sequence). The CDR3 coding sequence is TGTGCCAGCAGCGACACGGACACTACAATTCAGTACTTC. Its protein product is CASSDTDTTIQYF.

V is TRBV5-5 and J is TRBJ1-1; TRBD1 matches at 7 bases. This CDR3 is built from 14 residues. CDR1 and CDR2 from the germline V gene are SGHKS and YYEKEE (reference sequence). V was pared by 4 bases and J by 1 base, with 4 bases of the junction left unmatched. The chain's CDR3 is CASSAGQANTEAFF. The CDR3 DNA is TGTGCCAGCAGCGCTGGACAGGCGAACACTGAAGCTTTCTTT.

The chain carries TRBV7-2 and TRBJ2-7; D is possibly TRBD1 (5 bases). Germline CDR1 SGHTA, CDR2 FQGNSA. This CDR3 has 13 residues. The ends were cut back, 5 bases at V and 5 bases at J, with 13 bases in the middle. The CDR3 DNA follows: TGTGCCAGCAGCACCCAGCAGGGCAACGAGCAGTACTTC. Translating it yields CASSTQQGNEQYF. The full variable domain, completed using reference TRBV7-2 and TRBJ2-7, is GAGVSQSPSNKVTEKGKDVELRCDPISGHTALYWYRQSLGQGLEFLIYFQGNSAPDKSGLPSDRFSAERTGGSVSTLTIQRTQQEDSAVYLCASSTQQGNEQYFGPGTRLTVT.

The chain has TRBV2 and TRBJ2-4; the D is unclear. CDR3 length: 13 amino acids. The ends were cut back, 6 bases at V and 6 bases at J, with 12 bases in the middle. Germline CDR1 is SNHLY and CDR2 is FYNNEI. Here the CDR3 DNA reads TGTGCCAGCAGACTCGAATCGGGAAACATTCAGTACTTC. Translation: CASRLESGNIQYF. Based on the CDR3 plus reference TRBV2 and TRBJ2-4, the full variable domain is EPEVTQTPSHQVTQMGQEVILRCVPISNHLYFYWYRQILGQKVEFLVSFYNNEISEKSEIFDDQFSVERPDGSNFTLKIRSTKLEDSAMYFCASRLESGNIQYFGAGTRLSVL.

This clone was observed a few times. This chain connects TRBV4-2 to TRBJ1-5; D might be TRBD1 (5 bases). Per the germline V gene, CDR1 is LGHNA and CDR2 is YNFKEQ. This CDR3 is 14 amino acids long. Trimming left V 5 bases short and J 3 bases short, with 11 bases between. Here the CDR3 DNA reads TGTGCCAGCAGCTCCGTGGGGCACAATCAGCCCCAGCATTTT. Residues: CASSSVGHNQPQHF.

V gene TRBV9 combines with J gene TRBJ2-1; 8 positions match TRBD2. CDR3 length: 16 residues. From germline, CDR1 is SGDLS and CDR2 YYNGEE. After removal of 3 bases from V and 2 bases from J, the junction contained 7 bases not matched to a gene. CDR3 in amino acids: CASSGLIAGPYNEQFF. The CDR3 DNA reads TGTGCCAGCAGCGGACTTATAGCGGGGCCCTACAATGAGCAGTTCTTC.